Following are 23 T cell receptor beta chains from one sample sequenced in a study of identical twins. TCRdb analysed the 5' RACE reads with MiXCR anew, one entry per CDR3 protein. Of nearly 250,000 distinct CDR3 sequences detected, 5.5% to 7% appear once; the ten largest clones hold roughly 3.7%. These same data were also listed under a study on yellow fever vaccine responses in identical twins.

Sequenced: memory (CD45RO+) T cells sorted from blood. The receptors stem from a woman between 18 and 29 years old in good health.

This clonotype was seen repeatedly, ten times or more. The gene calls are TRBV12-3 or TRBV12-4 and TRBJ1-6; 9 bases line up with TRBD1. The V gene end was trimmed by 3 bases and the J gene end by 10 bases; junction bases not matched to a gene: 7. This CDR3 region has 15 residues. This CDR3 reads CASSFLGQGESPLHF. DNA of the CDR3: TGTGCCAGCAGTTTTCTGGGACAGGGAGAGTCACCCCTCCACTTT.

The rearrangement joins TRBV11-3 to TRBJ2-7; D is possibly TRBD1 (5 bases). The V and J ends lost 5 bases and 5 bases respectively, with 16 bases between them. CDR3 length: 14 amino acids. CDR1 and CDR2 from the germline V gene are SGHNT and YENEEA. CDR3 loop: CASSPQTASNEQYF. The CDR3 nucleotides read TGTGCCAGCAGCCCCCAGACAGCGTCCAACGAGCAGTACTTC.

The CDR3 bases are TGCGCCAGCAGCTTGGATCCCGGGAGCGTCGAGCAGTACTTC. Protein: CASSLDPGSVEQYF. The rearrangement uses TRBV5-1 and TRBJ2-7; D might be TRBD2 (6 bases). V dropped 0 bases and J dropped 6 bases, with 13 bases sitting between them. Germline CDR1 SGHRS, CDR2 YFSETQ. The CDR3 length is 14 residues.

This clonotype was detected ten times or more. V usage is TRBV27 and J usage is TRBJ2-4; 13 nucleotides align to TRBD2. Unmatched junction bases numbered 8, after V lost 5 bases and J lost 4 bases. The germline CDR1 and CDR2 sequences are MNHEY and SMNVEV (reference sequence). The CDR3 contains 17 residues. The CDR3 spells CASSPTRTSGSKNIQYF. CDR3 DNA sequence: TGTGCCAGCAGTCCCACGAGGACTAGCGGGAGTAAAAACATTCAGTACTTC.

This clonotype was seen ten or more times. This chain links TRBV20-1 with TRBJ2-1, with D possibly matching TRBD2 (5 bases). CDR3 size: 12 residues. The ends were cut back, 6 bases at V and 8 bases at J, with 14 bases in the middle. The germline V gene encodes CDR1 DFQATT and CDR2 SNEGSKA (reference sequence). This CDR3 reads CSAQEVLDEQFF. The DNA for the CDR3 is TGCAGTGCCCAGGAGGTACTCGATGAGCAGTTCTTC.

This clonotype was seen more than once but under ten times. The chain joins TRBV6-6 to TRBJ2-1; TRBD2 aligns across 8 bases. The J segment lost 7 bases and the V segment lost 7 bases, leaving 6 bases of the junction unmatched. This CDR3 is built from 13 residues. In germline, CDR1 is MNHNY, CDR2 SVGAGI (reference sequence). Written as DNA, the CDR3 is TGTGCCAGCACTCCCCCGGGGGGGAATGAGCAGTTCTTC. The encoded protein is CASTPPGGNEQFF.

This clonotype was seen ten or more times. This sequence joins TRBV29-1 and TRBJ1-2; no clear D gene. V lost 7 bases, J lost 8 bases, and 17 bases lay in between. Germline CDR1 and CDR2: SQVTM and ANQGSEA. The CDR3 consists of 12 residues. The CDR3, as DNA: TGCAGCGCTGTACGCAGGTTTCAAGGCTACACCTTC. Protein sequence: CSAVRRFQGYTF.

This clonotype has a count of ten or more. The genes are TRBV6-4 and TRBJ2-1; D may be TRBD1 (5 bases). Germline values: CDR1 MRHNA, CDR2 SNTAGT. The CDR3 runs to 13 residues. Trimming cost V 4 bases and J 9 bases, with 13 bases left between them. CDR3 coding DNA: TGTGCCAGCAGTGGCAGGGAAGTCAGTGAGCAGTTCTTC. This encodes CASSGREVSEQFF.

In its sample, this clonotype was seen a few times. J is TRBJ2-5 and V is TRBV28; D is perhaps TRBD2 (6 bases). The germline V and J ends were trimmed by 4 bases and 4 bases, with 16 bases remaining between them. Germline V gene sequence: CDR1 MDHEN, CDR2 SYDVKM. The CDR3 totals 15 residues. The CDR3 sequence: CASSSRLLALETQYF. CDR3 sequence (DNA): TGTGCCAGCAGTTCCCGATTACTAGCTTTAGAGACCCAGTACTTC.

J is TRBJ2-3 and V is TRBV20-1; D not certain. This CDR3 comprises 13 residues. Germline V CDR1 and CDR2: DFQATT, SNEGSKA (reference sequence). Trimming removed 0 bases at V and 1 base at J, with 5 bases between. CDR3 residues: CSARERGTDTQYF. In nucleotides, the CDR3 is TGCAGTGCTAGAGAAAGGGGCACAGATACGCAGTATTTT.

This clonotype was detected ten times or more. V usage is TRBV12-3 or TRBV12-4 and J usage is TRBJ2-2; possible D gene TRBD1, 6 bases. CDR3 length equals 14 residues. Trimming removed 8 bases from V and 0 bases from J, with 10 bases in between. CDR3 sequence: CASPGTTNTGELFF. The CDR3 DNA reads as TGTGCCAGCCCTGGGACAACGAACACCGGGGAGCTGTTTTTT.

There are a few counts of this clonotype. CDR3 nucleotide sequence: TGCGCCAGCAGCTTCCGTCCAGGGGGGGACGGTGAGCAGTTCTTC. Encoded protein: CASSFRPGGDGEQFF. V gene TRBV5-1 combines with J gene TRBJ2-1; possibly TRBD1 or TRBD2 for D (7 bases each). The CDR3 runs to 15 residues. Germline CDR1 reads SGHRS; CDR2 reads YFSETQ. V gave up 2 bases and J gave up 9 bases, with 18 bases separating them.

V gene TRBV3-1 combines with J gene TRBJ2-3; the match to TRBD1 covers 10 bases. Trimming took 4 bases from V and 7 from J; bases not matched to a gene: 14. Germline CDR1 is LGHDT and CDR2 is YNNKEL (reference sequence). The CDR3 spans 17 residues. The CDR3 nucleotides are TGTGCCAGCAGCCCTACGATGGGGACAGGGGCTTCTAATACGCAGTATTTT. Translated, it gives CASSPTMGTGASNTQYF.

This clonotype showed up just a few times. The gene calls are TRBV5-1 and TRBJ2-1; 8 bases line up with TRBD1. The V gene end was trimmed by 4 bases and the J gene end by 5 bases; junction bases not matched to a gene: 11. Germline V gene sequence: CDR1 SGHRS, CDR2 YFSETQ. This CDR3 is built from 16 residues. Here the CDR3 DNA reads TGCGCCAGCAGCACTTCGGACAGGGTTCTGAACAATGAGCAGTTCTTC. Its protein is CASSTSDRVLNNEQFF.

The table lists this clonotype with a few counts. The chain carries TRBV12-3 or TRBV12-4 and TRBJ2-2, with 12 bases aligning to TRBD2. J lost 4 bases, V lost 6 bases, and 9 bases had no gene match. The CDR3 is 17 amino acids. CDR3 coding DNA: TGTGCCAGCAGCCCTAGCGGGGGGGCCCTCCTCACCGGGGAGCTGTTTTTT. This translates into CASSPSGGALLTGELFF.

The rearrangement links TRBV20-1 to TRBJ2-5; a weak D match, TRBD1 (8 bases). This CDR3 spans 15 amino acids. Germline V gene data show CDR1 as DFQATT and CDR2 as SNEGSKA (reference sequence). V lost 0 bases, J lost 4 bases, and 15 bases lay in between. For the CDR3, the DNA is TGCAGTGCTAGAGATAACAGGGGGGGATCAGAGACCCAGTACTTC. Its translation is CSARDNRGGSETQYF.

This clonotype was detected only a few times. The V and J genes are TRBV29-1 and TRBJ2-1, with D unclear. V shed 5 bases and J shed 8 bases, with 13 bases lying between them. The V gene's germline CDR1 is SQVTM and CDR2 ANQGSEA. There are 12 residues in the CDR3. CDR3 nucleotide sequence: TGCAGCGTTCAACCGCTAGACCATGAGCAGTTCTTC. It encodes CSVQPLDHEQFF.

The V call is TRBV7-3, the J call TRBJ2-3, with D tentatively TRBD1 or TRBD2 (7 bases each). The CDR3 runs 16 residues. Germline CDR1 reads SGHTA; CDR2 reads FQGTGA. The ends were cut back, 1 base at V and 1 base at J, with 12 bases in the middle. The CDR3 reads CASSLRPGGGTDTQYF. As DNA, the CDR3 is TGTGCCAGCAGCTTAAGGCCAGGGGGGGGCACAGATACGCAGTATTTT.

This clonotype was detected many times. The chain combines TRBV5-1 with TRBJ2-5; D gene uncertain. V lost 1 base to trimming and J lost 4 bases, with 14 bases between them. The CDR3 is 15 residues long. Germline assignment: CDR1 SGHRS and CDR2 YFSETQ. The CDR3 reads CASSLSSMLGETQYF. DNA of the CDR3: TGCGCCAGCAGCTTGTCGTCGATGTTAGGAGAGACCCAGTACTTC.

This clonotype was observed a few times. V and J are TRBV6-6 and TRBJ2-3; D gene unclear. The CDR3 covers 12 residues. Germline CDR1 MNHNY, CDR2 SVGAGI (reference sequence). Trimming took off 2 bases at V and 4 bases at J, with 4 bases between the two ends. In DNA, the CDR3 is TGTGCCAGCAGTTACGGGTCAGATACGCAGTATTTT. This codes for CASSYGSDTQYF.

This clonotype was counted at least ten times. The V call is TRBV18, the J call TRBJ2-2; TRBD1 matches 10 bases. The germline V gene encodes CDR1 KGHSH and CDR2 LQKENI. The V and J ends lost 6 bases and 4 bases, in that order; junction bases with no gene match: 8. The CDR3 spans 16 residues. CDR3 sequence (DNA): TGTGCCAGCTCCATCGAGGGACAGGGGAGCACCGGGGAGCTGTTTTTT. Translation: CASSIEGQGSTGELFF.

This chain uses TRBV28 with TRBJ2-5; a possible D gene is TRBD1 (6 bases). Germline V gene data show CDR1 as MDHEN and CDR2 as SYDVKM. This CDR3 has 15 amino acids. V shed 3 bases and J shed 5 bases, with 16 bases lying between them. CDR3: CASSFVGGAVETQYF. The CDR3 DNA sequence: TGTGCCAGCAGTTTTGTTGGGGGCGCGGTGGAGACCCAGTACTTC. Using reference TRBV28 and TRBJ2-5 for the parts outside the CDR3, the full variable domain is DVKVTQSSRYLVKRTGEKVFLECVQDMDHENMFWYRQDPGLGLRLIYFSYDVKMKEKGDIPEGYSVSREKKERFSLILESASTNQTSMYLCASSFVGGAVETQYFGPGTRLLVL.

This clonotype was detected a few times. The CDR3 region has the DNA TGCGCCAGCAGTTACTACAGGGCCCGCGAGCAGTACTTC. Translated: CASSYYRAREQYF. The chain combines TRBV5-1 with TRBJ2-7, with D perhaps TRBD1 (6 bases). This CDR3 comprises 13 residues. The V and J ends lost 5 bases and 6 bases respectively, with 15 bases between them. Germline CDR1 reads SGHRS; CDR2 reads YFSETQ. Variable domain in full (rest from reference TRBV5-1 and TRBJ2-7): KAGVTQTPRYLIKTRGQQVTLSCSPISGHRSVSWYQQTPGQGLQFLFEYFSETQRNKGNFPGRFSGRQFSNSRSEMNVSTLELGDSALYLCASSYYRAREQYFGPGTRLTVT.